Following are 21 T cell receptor beta chains from one sample sequenced in a study of OX40 agonist ivuxolimab in advanced cancers. Measured with immunoSEQ multiplex PCR; TCRdb has only the in-frame clones, and not every one. The table includes about 70,000 clones, roughly 89% detected once. This specimen consisted of CD4+ or CD8+ T cells sorted from blood, obtained in a trial of the OX40 agonist ivuxolimab. The receptors originated from an adult with an advanced solid tumor such as melanoma, head and neck, liver or kidney cancer.

V gene TRBV14 combines with J gene TRBJ2-2; 10 bases match TRBD2. V lost 3 bases to trimming and J lost 6 bases; unmatched junction nucleotides: 13. Germline V lookup: CDR1 SGHDN, CDR2 FVKESK. This CDR3 has 18 amino acids. The CDR3 loop reads CASSHPRGAGGLPGELFF. The CDR3 region has the DNA TGTGCCAGCAGCCACCCCAGAGGAGCGGGAGGGCTCCCCGGGGAGCTGTTTTTT.

CDR3: CASSFTRREGRITGELFF. CDR3 DNA: TGTGCCAGCAGCTTTACCCGAAGGGAGGGCCGGATCACCGGGGAGCTGTTTTTT. The J gene is TRBJ2-2, the V gene TRBV5-6, with 7 bases lining up with TRBD2. CDR1 SGHDT and CDR2 YYEEEE come from the germline V gene. CDR3 length equals 18 residues. V dropped 2 bases and J dropped 4; count of bases not matched to a gene: 14.

The J gene is TRBJ1-1, the V gene TRBV5-1, with D tentatively TRBD1 (5 bases). Trimming took off 1 base at V and 7 bases at J, with 11 bases between the two ends. Germline values: CDR1 SGHRS, CDR2 YFSETQ. The CDR3 has 13 amino acids. The CDR3 here is CASSLSGSDEAFF. The CDR3 DNA is TGCGCCAGCAGCTTGTCAGGGTCTGATGAAGCTTTCTTT. The whole variable domain, filled in from reference TRBV5-1 and TRBJ1-1, reads KAGVTQTPRYLIKTRGQQVTLSCSPISGHRSVSWYQQTPGQGLQFLFEYFSETQRNKGNFPGRFSGRQFSNSRSEMNVSTLELGDSALYLCASSLSGSDEAFFGQGTRLTVV.

This clone was recorded a few times. This rearrangement joins TRBV20-1 to TRBJ1-1; the D gene is possibly TRBD1 (5 bases). This CDR3 comprises 11 residues. The germline CDR1 and CDR2 sequences are DFQATT and SNEGSKA (reference sequence). V dropped 5 bases and J dropped 3 bases, with 7 bases sitting between them. CDR3 in amino acids: CSARQYTEAFF. Here the CDR3 DNA reads TGCAGTGCTCGACAGTACACTGAAGCTTTCTTT.

This clone has just a few counts. V gene TRBV30 combines with J gene TRBJ2-5, with TRBD2 matching 13 bases. This CDR3 spans 18 amino acids. The V and J ends lost 4 bases and 5 bases, in that order; junction bases with no gene match: 16. Per germline, CDR1 GTSNPN and CDR2 SVGIG (reference sequence). The CDR3, as DNA: TGTGCCTGGAATCCCGCTCCGAGACTAGCGGGAGGAGGGGAGACCCAGTACTTC. This gives the protein CAWNPAPRLAGGGETQYF.

As DNA, the CDR3 is TGTGCCAGCAGCGAGGGACCCTACAATGAGCAGTTCTTC. This sequence encodes CASSEGPYNEQFF. V is TRBV9 and J is TRBJ2-1; D possibly uses TRBD1 or TRBD2 (5 bases each). V was trimmed by 3 bases and J by 2 bases, leaving 6 bases between them. Germline V gene data show CDR1 as SGDLS and CDR2 as YYNGEE. The CDR3 loop spans 13 amino acids.

This clone turned up a few times. The V and J genes are TRBV5-1 and TRBJ1-5; the D is unclear. Germline loops: CDR1 SGHRS, CDR2 YFSETQ. Trimming stripped 0 bases from V and 9 bases from J, with 10 bases between. The CDR3 contains 13 residues. CDR3 sequence (DNA): TGCGCCAGCAGCTTGGACGAAGGCTCGCCCCAGCATTTT. It encodes CASSLDEGSPQHF.

The DNA of the CDR3 is TGCGCCAGCAGCTTGGATCGGGTCGCTCTCTCTGGCTACACCTTC. This translates into CASSLDRVALSGYTF. The chain couples TRBV5-1 to TRBJ1-2; unclear D gene. The ends were cut back, 0 bases at V and 7 bases at J, with 16 bases in the middle. CDR1 SGHRS and CDR2 YFSETQ come from the germline V gene. CDR3 length: 15 residues.

This clone appeared a single time. The chain recombines TRBV7-3 with TRBJ2-7; the match to TRBD2 covers 12 bases. The V gene end was trimmed by 2 bases and the J gene end by 2 bases; junction bases not matched to a gene: 10. Germline V gene data show CDR1 as SGHTA and CDR2 as FQGTGA. This CDR3 is built from 18 residues. Here the CDR3 reads CASSLHGTSGRFTYEQYF. The CDR3 DNA is TGTGCCAGCAGCTTACACGGGACTAGCGGGCGCTTTACCTACGAGCAGTACTTC. The full variable domain, in which reference TRBV7-3 and TRBJ2-7 provide the parts outside the CDR3, is GAGVSQTPSNKVTEKGKYVELRCDPISGHTALYWYRQSLGQGPEFLIYFQGTGAADDSGLPNDRFFAVRPEGSVSTLKIQRTERGDSAVYLCASSLHGTSGRFTYEQYFGPGTRLTVT.

The gene calls are TRBV10-2 and TRBJ2-2, with D tentatively TRBD1 or TRBD2 (5 bases each). This CDR3 is 18 amino acids long. CDR1 is WSHSY, CDR2 SAAADI, per germline. V lost 6 bases and J 1 base, leaving 21 bases between the germline ends. The CDR3 region is CASSVLRGMTENTGELFF. The CDR3 DNA reads as TGCGCCAGCAGCGTCCTCCGAGGGATGACAGAGAACACCGGGGAGCTGTTTTTT.

The chain uses TRBV7-2 and TRBJ2-7; D is ambiguous. V lost 3 bases, J lost 3 bases, and 6 bases lay in between. The CDR3 totals 12 residues. Germline values: CDR1 SGHTA, CDR2 FQGNSA. CDR3 residues: CASSFTSYEQYF. As DNA, the CDR3 is TGTGCCAGCAGCTTCACAAGCTACGAGCAGTACTTC.

The rearrangement joins TRBV25-1 to TRBJ1-2; TRBD1 might be the D (6 bases). The V and J ends lost 3 bases and 5 bases respectively, with 13 bases between them. Germline CDR1 and CDR2: MGHDK and SYGVNS. The CDR3 covers 14 residues. In DNA, the CDR3 is TGTGCCAGCAGTGAGGGCAGGGGCTGGTATGGCTACACCTTC. Translated: CASSEGRGWYGYTF.

The chain recombines TRBV28 with TRBJ2-6; maybe TRBD1 (5 bases). CDR3 length: 13 residues. Trimming took off 5 bases at V and 4 bases at J, with 6 bases between the two ends. CDR1 is MDHEN and CDR2 is SYDVKM in the germline V gene. The CDR3 loop is CASSPGGANVLTF. CDR3 DNA sequence: TGTGCCAGCAGTCCAGGGGGGGCCAACGTCCTGACTTTC.

The gene calls are TRBV11-1 and TRBJ2-5; D is possibly TRBD2 (6 bases). This CDR3 spans 15 amino acids. From germline, CDR1 is SGHAT and CDR2 FQDESV (reference sequence). Trimming removed 1 base from V and 11 bases from J, with 20 bases in between. The CDR3 here is CASSLVGTYPGKQYF. As DNA, the CDR3 is TGTGCCAGCAGCTTAGTAGGGACTTACCCCGGAAAGCAGTACTTC. Full variable domain (remainder filled in from reference TRBV11-1 and TRBJ2-5): EAEVAQSPRYKITEKSQAVAFWCDPISGHATLYWYRQILGQGPELLVQFQDESVVDDSQLPKDRFSAERLKGVDSTLKIQPAELGDSAMYLCASSLVGTYPGKQYFGPGTRLLVL.

This clone was seen just once. The rearrangement links TRBV27 to TRBJ2-2; D might be TRBD1 (5 bases). The CDR3 has 14 amino acids. V dropped 8 bases and J dropped 3 bases, with 13 bases sitting between them. Germline loops: CDR1 MNHEY, CDR2 SMNVEV (reference sequence). CDR3 DNA sequence: TGTGCCAGCGCCCGGCTAGGGGACACCGGGGAGCTGTTTTTT. Protein: CASARLGDTGELFF.

This chain links TRBV5-6 with TRBJ2-1; 14 positions match TRBD2. The germline V gene encodes CDR1 SGHDT and CDR2 YYEEEE. The CDR3 contains 17 residues. V dropped 4 bases and J dropped 4; count of bases not matched to a gene: 7. This CDR3 reads CASSHGTSGRGYNEQFF. As DNA, the CDR3 is TGTGCCAGCAGCCACGGGACTAGCGGGAGAGGATACAATGAGCAGTTCTTC.

This chain connects TRBV27 to TRBJ1-1; D perhaps matches TRBD1 (5 bases). The V gene's germline CDR1 is MNHEY and CDR2 SMNVEV (reference sequence). V gave up 10 bases and J gave up 4 bases, with 19 bases separating them. The CDR3 is 14 residues long. CDR3 coding DNA: TGTGCCACCCAAGCCGGACAAGGCAGCACTGAAGCTTTCTTT. This gives the protein CATQAGQGSTEAFF.

This rearrangement joins TRBV6-5 to TRBJ1-1; weak D call: TRBD1 (5 bases). The germline V and J ends were trimmed by 4 bases and 7 bases, with 16 bases remaining between them. The CDR3 is 14 residues long. CDR1 is MNHEY, CDR2 SVGAGI, per germline. CDR3 residues: CASSLGGGLGEAFF. For the CDR3, the DNA is TGTGCCAGCAGTTTGGGGGGGGGTTTAGGTGAAGCTTTCTTT.

The V and J genes are TRBV11-3 and TRBJ2-1; 15 bases line up with TRBD2. The CDR3 is 15 amino acids. The ends lost 5 bases at V and 10 bases at J; junction bases unmatched: 6. The germline CDR1 and CDR2 sequences are SGHNT and YENEEA. This CDR3 is CASSGPGLAGGEQFF. In nucleotides, the CDR3 is TGTGCCAGCAGCGGGCCGGGACTAGCGGGAGGAGAGCAGTTCTTC. The full variable domain, rest sourced from reference TRBV11-3 and TRBJ2-1, is EAGVVQSPRYKIIEKKQPVAFWCNPISGHNTLYWYLQNLGQGPELLIRYENEEAVDDSQLPKDRFSAERLKGVDSTLKIQPAELGDSAVYLCASSGPGLAGGEQFFGPGTRLTVL.

The chain links TRBV11-3 to TRBJ2-1, with D hard to call. Germline CDR1 is SGHNT and CDR2 is YENEEA. The ends were cut back, 8 bases at V and 2 bases at J, with 4 bases in the middle. The CDR3 is 11 residues long. In nucleotides, the CDR3 is TGTGCCAGCGGGACCTACAATGAGCAGTTCTTC. It specifies CASGTYNEQFF.

V usage is TRBV19 and J usage is TRBJ2-3; TRBD2 aligns across 8 bases. Germline CDR1 LNHDA, CDR2 SQIVND (reference sequence). The CDR3 is 15 amino acids. V gave up 4 bases and J gave up 4 bases; unmatched junction bases: 7. In DNA, the CDR3 is TGTGCCAGTAGTACTCTAGCGGGTGGTCCAGATACGCAGTATTTT. Translation: CASSTLAGGPDTQYF. The entire variable domain, with the rest obtained from reference TRBV19 and TRBJ2-3, is as follows: DGGITQSPKYLFRKEGQNVTLSCEQNLNHDAMYWYRQDPGQGLRLIYYSQIVNDFQKGDIAEGYSVSREKKESFPLTVTSAQKNPTAFYLCASSTLAGGPDTQYFGPGTRLTVL.